This TCR beta chain was obtained from a study of cytomegalovirus exposure and HLA in healthy donors. Turning to the study itself: HLA-typed donors were the source of 83 million or so unique TCRs held in an early data release.

On this clone: The antigen is not known.

The study ran its PCR with 60 Vbeta and 13 Jbeta primers. This table comes from immunoSEQ multiplex PCR, and its TCRdb copy is limited to in-frame clones, with some not included. The repertoire holds about 91,000 clones, around 59% seen once, with 2% to 2.5% in the top ten. The germline V gene has CDR1 SGHVS and CDR2 FQNEAQ. The length of the CDR3 is 18 residues. Trimming took 2 bases from V and 3 from J, leaving 22 bases between them. Findings of the study overall: Excluded were some V segments that proved indistinguishable, including TRBV6-2 and TRBV6-3. For most TCR beta V segments, an earlier analysis put the productive rate at about 90% or about 30% of the time. Confirmation was obtained in vitro that a few CMV-associated chains are specific for CMV antigens.

The sequenced material came from PBMCs. The receptor was derived from a human donor in good health. The V gene is TRBV7-8, the J gene TRBJ2-5, with D perhaps matching TRBD2 (6 bases). Written as DNA, the CDR3 is TGTGCCAGCAGCTTAAGTCGAGTAACGGGGGACCCAAAAGAGACCCAGTACTTC. This translates into CASSLSRVTGDPKETQYF. Full variable domain (rest looked up from reference TRBV7-8 and TRBJ2-5): GAGVSQSPRYKVAKRGQDVALRCDPISGHVSLFWYQQALGQGPEFLTYFQNEAQLDKSGLPSDRFFAERPEGSVSTLKIQRTQQEDSAVYLCASSLSRVTGDPKETQYFGPGTRLLVL.